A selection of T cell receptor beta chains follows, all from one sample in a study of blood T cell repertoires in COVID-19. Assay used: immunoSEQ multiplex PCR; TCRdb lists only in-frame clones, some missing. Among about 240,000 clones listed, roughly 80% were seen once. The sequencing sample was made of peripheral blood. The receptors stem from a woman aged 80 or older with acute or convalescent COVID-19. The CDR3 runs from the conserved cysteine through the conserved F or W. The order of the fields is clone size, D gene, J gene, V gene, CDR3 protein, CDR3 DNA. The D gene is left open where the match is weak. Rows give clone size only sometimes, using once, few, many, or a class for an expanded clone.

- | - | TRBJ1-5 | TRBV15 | CATSRDGGGDRQPQHF | TGTGCCACCAGCAGAGATGGGGGAGGGGATCGTCAGCCCCAGCATTTT
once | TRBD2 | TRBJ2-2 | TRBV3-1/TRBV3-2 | CASSRRTSGGGELFF | TGTGCCAGCAGCCGCCGGACTAGCGGGGGCGGGGAGCTGTTTTTT
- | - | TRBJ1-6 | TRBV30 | CAWSGGQDNSPLHF | TGTGCCTGGAGTGGAGGGCAGGATAATTCACCCCTCCACTTT
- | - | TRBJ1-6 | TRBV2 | CASSDPQVPSPLHF | TGTGCCAGCAGTGATCCTCAGGTCCCGTCACCCCTCCACTTT
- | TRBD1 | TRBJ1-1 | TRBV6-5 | CASSSRTGNTEAFF | TGTGCCAGCAGTTCCCGGACAGGCAACACTGAAGCTTTCTTT
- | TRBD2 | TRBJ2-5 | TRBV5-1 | CASSGTSGGAGETQYF | TGCGCCAGCAGCGGTACTAGCGGGGGGGCCGGGGAGACCCAGTACTTC
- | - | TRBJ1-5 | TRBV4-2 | CASSQDGGNQPQHF | TGTGCCAGCAGCCAAGATGGCGGGAATCAGCCCCAGCATTTT
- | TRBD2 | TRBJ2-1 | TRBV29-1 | CSVPGGGTYNEQFF | TGCAGCGTGCCTGGCGGGGGGACCTACAATGAGCAGTTCTTC
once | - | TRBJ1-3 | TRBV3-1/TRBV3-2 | CASSYHGGGGITGNTIYF | TGTGCCAGCAGCTATCACGGGGGGGGAGGTATAACTGGAAACACCATATATTTT
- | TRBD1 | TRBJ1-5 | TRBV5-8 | CASSNGQGAQPQHF | TGTGCCAGCAGCAACGGACAGGGGGCTCAGCCCCAGCATTTT
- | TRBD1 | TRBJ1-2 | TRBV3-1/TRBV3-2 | CASSPHTTGGGYTF | TGTGCCAGCAGCCCTCACACGACAGGGGGCGGCTACACCTTC
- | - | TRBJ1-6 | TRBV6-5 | CASNPGVNSPLHF | TGTGCCAGCAATCCCGGGGTTAATTCACCCCTCCACTTT
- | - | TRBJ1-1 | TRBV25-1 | CASSEYTKNTEAFF | TGTGCCAGCAGTGAATATACAAAGAACACTGAAGCTTTCTTT
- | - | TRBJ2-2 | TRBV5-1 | CASSIQVMNTGELFF | TGCGCCAGCAGCATACAGGTTATGAACACCGGGGAGCTGTTTTTT
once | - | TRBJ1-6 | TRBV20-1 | CSASSEGSPLHF | TGCAGTGCTAGTTCCGAGGGATCACCCCTCCACTTT
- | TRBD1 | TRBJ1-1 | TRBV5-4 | CASSVGGQGILTEAFF | TGTGCCAGCAGCGTAGGGGGACAGGGGATATTAACTGAAGCTTTCTTT
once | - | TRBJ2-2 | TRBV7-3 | CASSLNGQNTGELFF | TGTGCCAGCAGTCTAAATGGGCAGAACACCGGGGAGCTGTTTTTT
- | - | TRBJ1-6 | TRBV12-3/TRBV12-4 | CASSLGPTRPLHF | TGTGCCAGCAGTTTAGGGCCGACAAGACCCCTCCACTTT
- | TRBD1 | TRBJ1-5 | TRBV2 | CASRRDREGQPQHF | TGTGCCAGCAGACGGGACAGGGAGGGTCAGCCCCAGCATTTT
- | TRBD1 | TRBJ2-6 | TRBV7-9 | CASSPRWTGGAEGANVLTF | TGTGCCAGCAGCCCCCGGTGGACAGGGGGCGCGGAAGGGGCCAACGTCCTGACTTTC
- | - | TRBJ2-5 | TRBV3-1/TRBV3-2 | CASSLLRGETQYF | TGTGCCAGCAGCCTCCTTAGAGGGGAGACCCAGTACTTC
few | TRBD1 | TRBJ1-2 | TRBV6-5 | CASSYSRTGGGYTF | TGTGCCAGCAGTTACTCGAGGACAGGAGGAGGCTACACCTTC
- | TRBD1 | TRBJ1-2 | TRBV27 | CASSSEGASGYTF | TGTGCCAGCAGCTCTGAGGGGGCCTCGGGCTACACCTTC
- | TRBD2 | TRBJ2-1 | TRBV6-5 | CASTGTSGVGEQFF | TGTGCCAGCACCGGGACTAGCGGGGTTGGCGAGCAGTTCTTC
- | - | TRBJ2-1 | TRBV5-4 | CASSLGRGGDNEEQFF | TGTGCCAGCAGCTTGGGTCGGGGAGGGGACAATGAGGAGCAGTTCTTC
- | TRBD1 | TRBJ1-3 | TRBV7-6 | CASSSGTGSGNTIYF | TGTGCCAGCAGCTCGGGGACAGGGTCTGGAAACACCATATATTTT
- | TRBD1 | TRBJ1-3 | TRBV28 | CASSLSGGGNTIYF | TGTGCCAGCAGTTTATCAGGGGGGGGAAACACCATATATTTT
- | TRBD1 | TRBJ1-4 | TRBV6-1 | CASSEALQGAWTNEKLFF | TGTGCCAGCAGTGAAGCCCTTCAGGGGGCGTGGACTAATGAAAAACTGTTTTTT
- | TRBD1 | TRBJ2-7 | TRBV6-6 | CASTALTGYREQYF | TGTGCCAGCACGGCGTTGACAGGGTATCGCGAGCAGTACTTC
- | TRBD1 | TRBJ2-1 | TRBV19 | CASTRDRNNEQFF | TGTGCCAGTACCCGGGACAGAAACAATGAGCAGTTCTTC
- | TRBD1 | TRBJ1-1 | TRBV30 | CAWADRGPEAFF | TGTGCCTGGGCGGACAGGGGCCCTGAAGCTTTCTTT
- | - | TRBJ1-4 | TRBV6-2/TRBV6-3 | CASSYSERGENEKLFF | TGTGCCAGCAGTTACTCGGAAAGGGGTGAGAATGAAAAACTGTTTTTT
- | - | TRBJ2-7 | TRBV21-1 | CASSKWGGSVYEQYF | TGTGCCAGCAGCAAATGGGGAGGGTCGGTCTACGAGCAGTACTTC
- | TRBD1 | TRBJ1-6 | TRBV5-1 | CASSIAPGQGASPLHF | TGCGCCAGCAGCATCGCCCCGGGGCAGGGGGCCTCACCCCTCCACTTT
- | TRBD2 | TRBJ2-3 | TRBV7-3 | CASSFSGPNTDTQYF | TGTGCCAGCAGCTTTAGCGGGCCGAACACAGATACGCAGTATTTT
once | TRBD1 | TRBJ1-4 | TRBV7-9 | CASSPTGGYNNEKLFF | TGTGCCAGCAGCCCTACAGGGGGCTATAATAATGAAAAACTGTTTTTT
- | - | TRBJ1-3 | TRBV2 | CASRDTSSGNTIYF | TGTGCCAGCAGAGACACGAGCTCTGGAAACACCATATATTTT
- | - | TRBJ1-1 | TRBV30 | CAWTKGTRNTEAFF | TGTGCCTGGACCAAAGGGACAAGAAACACTGAAGCTTTCTTT
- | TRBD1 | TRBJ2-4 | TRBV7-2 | CASSLAGYGAGGSNIQYF | TGTGCCAGCAGCTTAGCGGGGTATGGGGCAGGGGGTTCGAACATTCAGTACTTC
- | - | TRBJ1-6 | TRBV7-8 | CASSLWGEKSSYNSPLHF | TGTGCCAGCAGCTTATGGGGGGAAAAGAGCTCCTATAATTCACCCCTCCACTTT
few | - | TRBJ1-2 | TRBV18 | CASSPRQQGYYGYTF | TGTGCCAGCTCACCAAGGCAACAGGGATACTATGGCTACACCTTC
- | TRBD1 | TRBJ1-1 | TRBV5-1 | CASSWGQGSIPTEAFF | TGCGCCAGCAGCTGGGGACAGGGGTCGATCCCCACTGAAGCTTTCTTT
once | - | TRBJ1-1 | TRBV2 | CASSREGVNTEAFF | TGTGCCAGCTCTCGAGAGGGGGTGAACACTGAAGCTTTCTTT
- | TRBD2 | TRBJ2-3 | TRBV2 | CASSALGAGSTDTQYF | TGTGCCAGCAGTGCCCTGGGAGCGGGGAGCACAGATACGCAGTATTTT
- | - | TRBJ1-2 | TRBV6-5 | CASSFRNYGYTF | TGTGCCAGCAGTTTTCGGAACTATGGCTACACCTTC
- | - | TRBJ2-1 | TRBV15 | CATSRDRRGYNEQFF | TGTGCCACCAGCAGAGATCGAAGAGGATACAATGAGCAGTTCTTC
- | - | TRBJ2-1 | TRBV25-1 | CASSESRGISSYNEQFF | TGTGCCAGCAGTGAATCCCGCGGTATCAGCTCCTACAATGAGCAGTTCTTC
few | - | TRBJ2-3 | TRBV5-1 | CASSSGTSGTDTQYF | TGCGCCAGCAGCTCCGGGACATCGGGAACAGATACGCAGTATTTT
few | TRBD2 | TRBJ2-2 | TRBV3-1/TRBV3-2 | CASSQGTGGHTGELFF | TGTGCCAGCAGCCAAGGAACGGGGGGTCACACCGGGGAGCTGTTTTTT
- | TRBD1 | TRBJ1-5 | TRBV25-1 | CASSETGTAGNQPQHF | TGTGCCAGCAGTGAAACCGGGACAGCGGGCAATCAGCCCCAGCATTTT
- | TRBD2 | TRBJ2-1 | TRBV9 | CASSVRTSGDEQFF | TGTGCCAGCAGCGTCCGGACTAGCGGGGATGAGCAGTTCTTC